This TCR beta chain was observed in a study of cytomegalovirus exposure and HLA in healthy donors. Overall study context: A previous analysis identified 95 million to 120 million unique TCR beta sequences derived from some 170 million T cells. The study's findings and limits: The authors listed 150 to 200 TCR beta chains as cytomegalovirus-associated. Immune exposure data for these donors was limited to CMV serostatus.

Primers included in the PCR were 60 Vbeta and 13 Jbeta primers. Generated by immunoSEQ multiplex PCR, the TCRdb table keeps only in-frame clones and is missing some. The sample includes some 130,000 clones, roughly 80% of them seen just once. In the case of this clone: What it binds is not known.

The TCR sequence derives from a male donor in good health and CMV-seronegative. The material sequenced was PBMCs.

For the CDR3, the DNA is TGCGCCAGCAGCACCGGACTAGCGGGAGGCCCCTACAATGAGCAGTTCTTC. Amino acid sequence: CASSTGLAGGPYNEQFF. V and J are TRBV5-1 and TRBJ2-1; 14 bases align to TRBD2. V was pared by 4 bases and J by 2 bases, with 5 bases of the junction left unmatched. In germline, CDR1 is SGHRS, CDR2 YFSETQ. The CDR3 length is 17 residues. Together with reference TRBV5-1 and TRBJ2-1, the CDR3 gives the full variable domain: KAGVTQTPRYLIKTRGQQVTLSCSPISGHRSVSWYQQTPGQGLQFLFEYFSETQRNKGNFPGRFSGRQFSNSRSEMNVSTLELGDSALYLCASSTGLAGGPYNEQFFGPGTRLTVL.